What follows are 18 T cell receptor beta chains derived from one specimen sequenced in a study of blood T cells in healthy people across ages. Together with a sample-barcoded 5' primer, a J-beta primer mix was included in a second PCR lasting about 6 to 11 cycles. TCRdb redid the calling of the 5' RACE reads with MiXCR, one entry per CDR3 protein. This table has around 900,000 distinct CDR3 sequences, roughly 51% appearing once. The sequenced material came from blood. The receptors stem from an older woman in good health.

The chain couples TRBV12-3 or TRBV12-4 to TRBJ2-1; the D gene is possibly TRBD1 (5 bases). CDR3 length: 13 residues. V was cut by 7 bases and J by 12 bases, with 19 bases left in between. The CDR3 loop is CASKFARASGQFF. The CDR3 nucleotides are TGTGCCAGCAAATTTGCCAGGGCTTCGGGGCAGTTCTTC.

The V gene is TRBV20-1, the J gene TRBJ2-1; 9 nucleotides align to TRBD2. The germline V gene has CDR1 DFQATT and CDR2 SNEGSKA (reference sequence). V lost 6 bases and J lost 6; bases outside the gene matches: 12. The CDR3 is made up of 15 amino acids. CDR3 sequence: CSAQKGLAGRNEQFF. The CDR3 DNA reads TGCAGTGCCCAAAAGGGGCTAGCGGGACGCAATGAGCAGTTCTTC.

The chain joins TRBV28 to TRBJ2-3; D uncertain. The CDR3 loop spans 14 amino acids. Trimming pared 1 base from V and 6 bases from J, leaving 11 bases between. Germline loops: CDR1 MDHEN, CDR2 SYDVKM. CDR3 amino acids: CASSLSMGFDTQYF. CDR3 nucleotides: TGTGCCAGCAGTTTATCTATGGGGTTTGATACGCAGTATTTT.

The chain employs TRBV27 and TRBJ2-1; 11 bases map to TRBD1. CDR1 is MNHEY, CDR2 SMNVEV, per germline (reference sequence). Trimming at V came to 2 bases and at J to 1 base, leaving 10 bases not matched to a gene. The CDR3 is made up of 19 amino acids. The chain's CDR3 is CASSLKGQGGIQSYNEQFF. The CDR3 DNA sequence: TGTGCCAGCAGTTTAAAGGGACAGGGGGGCATTCAATCCTACAATGAGCAGTTCTTC.

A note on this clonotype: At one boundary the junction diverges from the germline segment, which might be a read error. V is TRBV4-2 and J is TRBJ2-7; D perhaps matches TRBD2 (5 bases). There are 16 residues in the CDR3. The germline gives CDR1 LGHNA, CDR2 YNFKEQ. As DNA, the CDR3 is TGTGCCGGCAGCCGCGGGTCACCCACGGCGAGTAACGGGCAGTACTTC. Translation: CAGSRGSPTASNGQYF.

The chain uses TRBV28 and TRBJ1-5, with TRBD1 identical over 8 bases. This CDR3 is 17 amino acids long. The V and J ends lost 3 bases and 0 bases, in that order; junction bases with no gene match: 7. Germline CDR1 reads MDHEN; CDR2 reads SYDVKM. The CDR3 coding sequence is TGTGCCAGCAGTTTTGGACAGGGATTGTATAGCAATCAGCCCCAGCATTTT. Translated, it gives CASSFGQGLYSNQPQHF.

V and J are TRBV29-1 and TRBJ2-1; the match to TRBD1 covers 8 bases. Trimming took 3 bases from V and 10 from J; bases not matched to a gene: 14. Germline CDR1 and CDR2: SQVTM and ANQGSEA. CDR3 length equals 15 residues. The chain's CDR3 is CSVEKAGTGGKEQFF. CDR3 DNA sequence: TGCAGCGTTGAGAAAGCCGGGACAGGAGGCAAGGAGCAGTTCTTC.

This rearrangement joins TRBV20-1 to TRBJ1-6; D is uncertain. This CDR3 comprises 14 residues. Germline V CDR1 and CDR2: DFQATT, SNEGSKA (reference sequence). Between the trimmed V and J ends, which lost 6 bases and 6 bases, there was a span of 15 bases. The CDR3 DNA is TGCAGTGCGCCGATTTTAACACCTAATTCACCCCTCCACTTT. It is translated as CSAPILTPNSPLHF.

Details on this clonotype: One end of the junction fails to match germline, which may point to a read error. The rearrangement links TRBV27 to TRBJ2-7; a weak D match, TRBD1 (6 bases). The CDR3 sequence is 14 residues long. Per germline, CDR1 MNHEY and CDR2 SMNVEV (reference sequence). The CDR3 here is CASSFGTLSYERYF. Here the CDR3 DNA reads TGTGCCAGCAGTTTCGGGACACTCTCCTACGAGCGGTACTTC.

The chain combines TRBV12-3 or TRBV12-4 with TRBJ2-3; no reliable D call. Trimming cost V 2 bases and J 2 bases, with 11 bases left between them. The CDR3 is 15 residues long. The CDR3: CASSLKPATTDTQYF. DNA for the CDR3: TGTGCCAGCAGTTTAAAGCCTGCGACCACAGATACGCAGTATTTT.

The CDR3 DNA sequence: TGTGCCAGCATCCAGCGCCGGCTAGCGGGAAGCACAGATACGCAGTATTTT. Translation gives CASIQRRLAGSTDTQYF. V is TRBV6-2 or TRBV6-3 and J is TRBJ2-3; 9 nucleotides align to TRBD2. The germline gives CDR1 MNHEY, CDR2 SVGEGT. V lost 7 bases and J lost 0; bases outside the gene matches: 11. There are 17 residues in the CDR3.

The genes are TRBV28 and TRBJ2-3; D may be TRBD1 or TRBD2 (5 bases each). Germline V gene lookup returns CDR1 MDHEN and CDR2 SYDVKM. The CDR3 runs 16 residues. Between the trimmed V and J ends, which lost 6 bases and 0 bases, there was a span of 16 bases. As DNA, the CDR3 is TGTGCCAGCAGATCCTGGGGGAAGGGGAGCACAGATACGCAGTATTTT. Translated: CASRSWGKGSTDTQYF.

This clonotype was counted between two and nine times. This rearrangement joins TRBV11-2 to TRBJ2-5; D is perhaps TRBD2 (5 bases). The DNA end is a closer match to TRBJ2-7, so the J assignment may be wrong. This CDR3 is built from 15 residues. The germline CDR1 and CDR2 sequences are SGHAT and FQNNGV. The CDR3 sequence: CASSDDRGILGEQYF. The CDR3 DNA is TGTGCCAGCAGCGATGATCGAGGGATCTTAGGCGAGCAGTACTTC.

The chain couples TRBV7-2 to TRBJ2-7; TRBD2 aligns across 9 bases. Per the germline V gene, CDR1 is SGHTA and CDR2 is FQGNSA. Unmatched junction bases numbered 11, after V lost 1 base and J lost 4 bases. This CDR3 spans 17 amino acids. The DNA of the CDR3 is TGTGCCAGCAGCTTAGGTCCCGGGAGGCGGGAGGGGTACGAGCAGTACTTC. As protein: CASSLGPGRREGYEQYF. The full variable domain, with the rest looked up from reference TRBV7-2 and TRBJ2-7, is GAGVSQSPSNKVTEKGKDVELRCDPISGHTALYWYRQSLGQGLEFLIYFQGNSAPDKSGLPSDRFSAERTGGSVSTLTIQRTQQEDSAVYLCASSLGPGRREGYEQYFGPGTRLTVT.

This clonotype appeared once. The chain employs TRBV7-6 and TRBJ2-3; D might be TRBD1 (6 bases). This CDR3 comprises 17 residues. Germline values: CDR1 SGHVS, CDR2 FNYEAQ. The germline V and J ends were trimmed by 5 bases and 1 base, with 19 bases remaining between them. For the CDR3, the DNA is TGTGCCAGCAGCAAATGGACGGGGACAACCGGCACAGATACGCAGTATTTT. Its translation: CASSKWTGTTGTDTQYF.

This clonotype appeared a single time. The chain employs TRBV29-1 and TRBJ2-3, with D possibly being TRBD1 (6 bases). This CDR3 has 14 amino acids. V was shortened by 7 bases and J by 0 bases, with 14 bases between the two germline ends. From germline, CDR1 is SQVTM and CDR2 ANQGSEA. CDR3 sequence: CSGTTGASTDTQYF. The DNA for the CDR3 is TGCAGCGGAACGACAGGAGCTAGCACAGATACGCAGTATTTT.

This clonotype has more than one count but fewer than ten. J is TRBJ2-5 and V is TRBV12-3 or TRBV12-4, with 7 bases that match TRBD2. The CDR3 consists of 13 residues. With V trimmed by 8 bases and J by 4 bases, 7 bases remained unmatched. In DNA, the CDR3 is TGTGCCAGCGCCAGCGGGATAGGAGAGACCCAGTACTTC. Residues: CASASGIGETQYF.

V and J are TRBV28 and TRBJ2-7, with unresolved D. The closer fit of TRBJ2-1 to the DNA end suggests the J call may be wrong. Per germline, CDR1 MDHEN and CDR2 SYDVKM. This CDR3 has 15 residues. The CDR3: CASSFLGPTGNEQFF. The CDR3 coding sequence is TGTGCCAGCAGTTTCCTCGGCCCCACCGGCAATGAGCAGTTCTTC.